This TCR beta chain is drawn from a study of vaccination and CD4 T cells after COVID-19. By sample share, this clonotype is large. No antigen is known for it. Sequenced with the Oncomine TCR Beta short-read assay was DNA taken from cultured CD4+ T cells. Genomic DNA was drawn out of CD4+ T cells grown in culture. TCRdb used MiXCR to reprocess the PCR reads, holding one entry per CDR3 protein. The sample lists more than 4,000 distinct CDR3 sequences, about 20% occurring once. Broader study findings: In convalescent patients, 304 of 307 vaccine-specific clones were mono-reactive for SARS-CoV-2 spike.

The V gene's germline CDR1 is DFQATT and CDR2 SNEGSKA (reference sequence). Trimming pared 3 bases from V and 6 bases from J, leaving 18 bases between. The CDR3 covers 16 residues. Treatment reported: roughly 10-day PBMC culture with coronavirus spike peptide pools or control peptides (ViraFEST assay). This TCR derives from a human donor who had recovered from COVID-19. This sequence joins TRBV20-1 and TRBJ1-6, with D possibly being TRBD1 (5 bases). Sequences were obtained from CD4+ T cells from blood, cultured in vitro. The CDR3, as DNA: TGCAGTGCTAGGCGGAGGGGAAGGACTTCTAATTCACCCCTCCACTTT. This codes for CSARRRGRTSNSPLHF.